One sample yielded the 20 T cell receptor beta chains listed below, sequenced in a study of cytomegalovirus exposure and HLA in healthy donors (dated by TCRdb to about 2017). Library generation was performed with the immunoSEQ multiplex PCR assay. The multiplex PCR relied on a mix of 60 forward primers for TCR Vbeta segments and 13 reverse primers for TCR Jbeta segments. In its TCRdb copy, this immuneACCESS table keeps in-frame sequences only and misses some clones. Where compared with another copy, unresolved V genes explain less than half of these, and the others have no known cause. The sample table contains under 90,000 clones; only one count was recorded for about two thirds of them. The ten largest clonotypes hold more than 7.5% of the sample. Source material: PBMCs. The receptors stem from a woman in her fifties or sixties in good health and CMV-seropositive.

This chain links TRBV11-2 with TRBJ2-7, with 11 bases that match TRBD1. The J segment lost 2 bases and the V segment lost 1 base, leaving 4 bases of the junction unmatched. CDR1 and CDR2 from the germline V gene are SGHAT and FQNNGV. The CDR3 length is 16 residues. The CDR3 protein is CASSLVPGQGAYEQYF. The DNA for the CDR3 is TGTGCCAGCAGCTTAGTTCCGGGACAGGGGGCCTACGAGCAGTACTTC.

This clone was detected once. The chain has TRBV4-3 and TRBJ1-2; D gene ambiguous. V lost 4 bases to trimming and J lost 4 bases, with 10 bases between them. Germline V lookup: CDR1 LGHNA, CDR2 YSLEER. The CDR3 spans 13 residues. The CDR3 DNA reads TGCGCCAGCAGCCGCCCAGGCTCCTATGGCTACACCTTC. Its translation is CASSRPGSYGYTF.

This sequence joins TRBV30 and TRBJ2-7; TRBD1 matches 7 bases. The CDR3 has 12 residues. Trimming at V came to 0 bases and at J to 4 bases, leaving 0 bases not matched to a gene. Germline values: CDR1 GTSNPN, CDR2 SVGIG (reference sequence). This chain's CDR3 is CAWSVQGYEQYF. The CDR3 region has the DNA TGTGCCTGGAGTGTACAGGGGTACGAGCAGTACTTC.

The chain uses TRBV7-2 and TRBJ2-2; TRBD2 agrees at 7 bases. The CDR3 is 16 residues long. The junction had 11 bases not matched to a gene; V was cut back by 5 bases and J by 5 bases. Germline V gives CDR1 SGHTA, CDR2 FQGNSA. CDR3 amino acids: CASSPPSAGLTGELFF. In DNA, the CDR3 is TGTGCCAGCAGCCCCCCTTCAGCGGGGCTAACCGGGGAGCTGTTTTTT.

The chain joins TRBV7-8 to TRBJ2-7; D is unclear. The V end lost 5 bases, the J end lost 2 bases, and 10 bases lay between the germline ends. Germline V lookup: CDR1 SGHVS, CDR2 FQNEAQ. CDR3 length: 13 amino acids. The CDR3 here is CASSPRATYEQYF. CDR3 DNA: TGTGCCAGCAGCCCCCGAGCTACCTACGAGCAGTACTTC.

A few counts support this clone. The rearrangement joins TRBV27 to TRBJ2-1; D remains unclear. V was trimmed by 1 base and J by 0 bases, leaving 13 bases between them. This CDR3 comprises 17 residues. Germline assignment: CDR1 MNHEY and CDR2 SMNVEV (reference sequence). CDR3 loop: CASSLLYSWSSYNEQFF. The CDR3 coding sequence is TGTGCCAGCAGTTTATTATATAGCTGGAGCTCCTACAATGAGCAGTTCTTC.

The CDR3 bases are TGTGCCAGCTCACCACCGTCAGGGGGAAATCAGCCCCAGCATTTT. Translated: CASSPPSGGNQPQHF. The J gene is TRBJ1-5, the V gene TRBV18; the match to TRBD1 covers 7 bases. Germline loops: CDR1 KGHSH, CDR2 LQKENI. The CDR3 contains 15 residues. V dropped 0 bases and J dropped 4; count of bases not matched to a gene: 3.

V gene TRBV2 combines with J gene TRBJ2-5, with 10 nucleotides matching TRBD2. Germline V CDR1 and CDR2: SNHLY, FYNNEI. The V segment lost 9 bases and the J segment 0 bases; nucleotides outside the gene matches: 7. The CDR3 contains 15 residues. The CDR3 region has the DNA TGTGCCAGACACCGGACTAGCGGAAACCAAGAGACCCAGTACTTC. It is translated as CARHRTSGNQETQYF.

The table lists this clone with a few counts. The rearrangement links TRBV25-1 to TRBJ2-7; 7 bases fit TRBD1. Germline loops: CDR1 MGHDK, CDR2 SYGVNS. The CDR3 spans 13 residues. Germline trimming cut 7 bases from V and 3 bases from J; bases unmatched to any gene: 6. CDR3 bases: TGTGCCAGCACGGGACAGAATATCTACGAGCAGTACTTC. This gives the protein CASTGQNIYEQYF.

The rearrangement joins TRBV10-3 to TRBJ2-7; 11 positions agree with TRBD1. The V segment lost 3 bases and the J segment 1 base; nucleotides outside the gene matches: 5. The CDR3 loop spans 16 amino acids. Germline CDR1 ENHRY, CDR2 SYGVKD. The CDR3 is CAISEAGQGVSYEQYF. The CDR3 bases are TGTGCCATCAGTGAAGCGGGACAGGGGGTTTCCTACGAGCAGTACTTC.

This chain joins TRBV7-9 and TRBJ1-2; 7 nucleotides line up with TRBD1. CDR3 length: 13 amino acids. Losses at the gene ends were 5 bases for V and 8 bases for J; bases not matched to a gene: 8. Germline loops: CDR1 SEHNR, CDR2 FQNEAQ (reference sequence). CDR3: CASSTGQASGYTF. The CDR3 nucleotides are TGTGCCAGCAGCACAGGACAGGCCTCAGGCTACACCTTC.

The genes are TRBV2 and TRBJ1-6; possible D gene TRBD1, 6 bases. The CDR3 covers 17 residues. Per germline, CDR1 SNHLY and CDR2 FYNNEI. Trimming shortened V by 1 base and J by 6 bases, and 16 bases separated the two germline ends. The CDR3 loop is CASSEVSGHLTNSPLHF. CDR3 in DNA: TGTGCCAGCAGTGAAGTCTCGGGACACCTTACTAATTCACCCCTCCACTTT. Drawing the rest from reference TRBV2 and TRBJ1-6, the complete variable domain is EPEVTQTPSHQVTQMGQEVILRCVPISNHLYFYWYRQILGQKVEFLVSFYNNEISEKSEIFDDQFSVERPDGSNFTLKIRSTKLEDSAMYFCASSEVSGHLTNSPLHFGNGTRLTVT.

The chain links TRBV9 to TRBJ1-1; possible D gene TRBD1, 6 bases. The ends were cut back, 3 bases at V and 6 bases at J, with 18 bases in the middle. This CDR3 region has 15 residues. The germline V gene encodes CDR1 SGDLS and CDR2 YYNGEE. In DNA form, the CDR3 reads TGTGCCAGCAGCGCCTCGACAGGTCGGGAGGCTGAAGCTTTCTTT. Residues: CASSASTGREAEAFF. The variable domain in full, completed from reference TRBV9 and TRBJ1-1, reads DSGVTQTPKHLITATGQRVTLRCSPRSGDLSVYWYQQSLDQGLQFLIQYYNGEERAKGNILERFSAQQFPDLHSELNLSSLELGDSALYFCASSASTGREAEAFFGQGTRLTVV.

The rearrangement joins TRBV7-9 to TRBJ2-7; 7 nucleotides match TRBD2. Unmatched junction bases numbered 3, after V lost 3 bases and J lost 1 base. This CDR3 has 14 amino acids. Germline lookup yields CDR1 SEHNR and CDR2 FQNEAQ (reference sequence). The CDR3: CASSLASGSYEQYF. CDR3 bases: TGTGCCAGCAGCTTGGCTAGCGGATCCTACGAGCAGTACTTC.

This clone occurred a few times. This chain connects TRBV7-2 to TRBJ1-3, with D unresolved. CDR1 is SGHTA and CDR2 is FQGNSA in the germline V gene. The CDR3 contains 16 residues. V lost 6 bases and J lost 3, with 18 bases in between. The CDR3 sequence is CASRLSYEGGGNTIYF. CDR3 DNA sequence: TGTGCCAGCAGGCTATCGTATGAGGGAGGTGGAAACACCATATATTTT.

V is TRBV27 and J is TRBJ2-5, with D perhaps matching TRBD1 (5 bases). The CDR3 has 13 amino acids. Trimming stripped 6 bases from V and 2 bases from J, with 10 bases between. Germline values: CDR1 MNHEY, CDR2 SMNVEV (reference sequence). For the CDR3, the DNA is TGTGCCAGCAGCCTGACAGCACAAGAGACCCAGTACTTC. Translating gives CASSLTAQETQYF.

This clone was detected once. CDR3 residues: CASSLWAGLSTEAFF. CDR3 nucleotides: TGTGCCAGCAGCCTATGGGCAGGGCTGAGCACTGAAGCTTTCTTT. V usage is TRBV13 and J usage is TRBJ1-1, with D perhaps TRBD1 (5 bases). CDR1 and CDR2 (germline): PRHDT, FYEKMQ (reference sequence). The CDR3 covers 15 residues. The V end lost 5 bases, the J end lost 4 bases, and 17 bases lay between the germline ends.

The chain is built from TRBV7-9 and TRBJ2-7; 7 bases map to TRBD1. Trimming cost V 1 base and J 6 bases; bases outside gene matches: 9. Germline V gene data show CDR1 as SEHNR and CDR2 as FQNEAQ (reference sequence). This CDR3 is built from 15 residues. As DNA, the CDR3 is TGTGCCAGCAGCTTAGTCCCGGGGACAGTTTCCGAGCAGTACTTC. Its protein product is CASSLVPGTVSEQYF.

CDR3 bases: TGTGCCAGCTCAAAAAATCGGGACAGGGTCGGAGTAGACACTGAAGCTTTCTTT. Translating it yields CASSKNRDRVGVDTEAFF. The chain is built from TRBV18 and TRBJ1-1; 9 nucleotides match TRBD1. The CDR3 consists of 18 residues. V lost 5 bases and J lost 3; bases outside the gene matches: 16. CDR1 KGHSH and CDR2 LQKENI come from the germline V gene.

The chain recombines TRBV21-1 with TRBJ2-2; no DNA check was done on the table's D call, TRBD1. TRBV21-1 is recorded as a pseudogene. The CDR3 spans 17 residues. In DNA form, the CDR3 reads TGTGCCAGCAGCAAAGTAGAGGGACAGGTGGACACCGGGGAGCTGTTTTTT. This gives the protein CASSKVEGQVDTGELFF.